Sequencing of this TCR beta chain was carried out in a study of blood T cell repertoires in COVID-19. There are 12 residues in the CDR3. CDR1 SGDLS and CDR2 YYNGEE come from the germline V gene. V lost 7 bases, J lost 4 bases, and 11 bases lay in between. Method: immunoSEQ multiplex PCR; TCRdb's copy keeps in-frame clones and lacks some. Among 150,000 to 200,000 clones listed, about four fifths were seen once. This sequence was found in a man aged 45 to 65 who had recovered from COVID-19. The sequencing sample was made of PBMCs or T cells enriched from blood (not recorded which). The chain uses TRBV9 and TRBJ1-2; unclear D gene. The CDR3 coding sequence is TGTGCCAGCTCCGCGTCCTTCTATGGCTACACCTTC. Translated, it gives CASSASFYGYTF.